This TCR beta chain was identified in a study of graft-versus-host responses after intestinal transplantation. Across the whole study: After anti-thymocyte globulin induction, recipients took tacrolimus and steroids for approximately 3 years.

The protocol was immunoSEQ multiplex PCR, while the TCRdb copy is restricted to in-frame clones and leaves out a portion. Here the sample spans roughly 15,000 clones, around 77% being singletons. Germline V gives CDR1 ENHRY, CDR2 SYGVKD. V gave up 2 bases and J gave up 6 bases, with 12 bases separating them. The CDR3 covers 14 residues. Both intraepithelial and lamina propria lymphocytes were released by processing graft tissue. Sample: ileum tissue, taken roughly 26 days after intestinal transplant. The chain is built from TRBV10-3 and TRBJ2-3; D is uncertain. This receptor was taken from a human patient who received an intestinal transplant, so some T cells may come from the graft donor. DNA for the CDR3: TGTGCCATCAGTGAGCTCGCGCCCCCCGATACGCAGTATTTT. Amino acids: CAISELAPPDTQYF.